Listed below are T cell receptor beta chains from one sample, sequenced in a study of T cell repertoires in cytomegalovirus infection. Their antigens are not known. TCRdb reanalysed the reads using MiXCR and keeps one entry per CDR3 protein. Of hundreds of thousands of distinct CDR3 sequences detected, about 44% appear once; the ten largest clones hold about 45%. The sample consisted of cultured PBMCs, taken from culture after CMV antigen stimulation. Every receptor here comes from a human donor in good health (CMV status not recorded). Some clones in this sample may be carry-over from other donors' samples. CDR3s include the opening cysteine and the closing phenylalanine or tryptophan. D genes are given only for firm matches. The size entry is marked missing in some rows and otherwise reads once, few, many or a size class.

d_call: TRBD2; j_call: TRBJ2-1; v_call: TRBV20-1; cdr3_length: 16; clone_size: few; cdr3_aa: CSARPPKGAGGAEQFF; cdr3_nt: TGCAGTGCTAGACCTCCAAAAGGAGCGGGGGGCGCTGAGCAGTTCTTC
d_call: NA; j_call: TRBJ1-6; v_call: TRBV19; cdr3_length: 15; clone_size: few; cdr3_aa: CASSRDFQYNSPLHF; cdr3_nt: TGTGCCAGTAGCAGGGACTTCCAGTATAATTCACCCCTCCACTTT
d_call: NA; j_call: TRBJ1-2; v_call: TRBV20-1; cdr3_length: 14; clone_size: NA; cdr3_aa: CSALPQGRNYGYTF; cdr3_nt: TGCAGTGCCCTCCCTCAGGGGAGGAACTATGGCTACACCTTC
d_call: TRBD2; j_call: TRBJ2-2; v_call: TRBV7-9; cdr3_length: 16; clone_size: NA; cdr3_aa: CASSLSGTGKTGELFF; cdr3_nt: TGTGCCAGCAGCTTAAGCGGGACGGGAAAAACCGGGGAGCTGTTTTTT
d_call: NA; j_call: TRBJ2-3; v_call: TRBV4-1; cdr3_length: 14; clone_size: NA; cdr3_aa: CASTPTSGEDTQYF; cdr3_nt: TGCGCCAGTACGCCCACCTCGGGGGAAGATACGCAGTATTTT
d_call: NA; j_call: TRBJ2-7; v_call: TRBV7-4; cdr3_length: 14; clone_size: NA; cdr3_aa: CASTNRDSTYEQYF; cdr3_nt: TGTGCCAGCACGAACCGGGACTCGACCTACGAGCAGTACTTC
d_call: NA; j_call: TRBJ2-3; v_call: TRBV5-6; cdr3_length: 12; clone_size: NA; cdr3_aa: CASSGGSPSQYF; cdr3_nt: TGTGCCAGCAGCGGGGGCTCTCCCTCGCAGTATTTT
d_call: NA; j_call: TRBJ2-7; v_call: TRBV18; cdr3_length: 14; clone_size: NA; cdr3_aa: CASSPRDQWDEQYF; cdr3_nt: TGTGCCAGCTCACCACGGGACCAGTGGGACGAGCAGTACTTC
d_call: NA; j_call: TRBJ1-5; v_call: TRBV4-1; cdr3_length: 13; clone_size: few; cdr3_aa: CASSQGIRESQHF; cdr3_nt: TGCGCCAGCAGCCAGGGCATCAGGGAATCCCAGCATTTT
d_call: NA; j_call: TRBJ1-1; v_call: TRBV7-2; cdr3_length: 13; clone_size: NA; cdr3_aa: CASSLRRGTKAFF; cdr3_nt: TGTGCCAGCAGCTTAAGAAGGGGGACAAAAGCTTTCTTT
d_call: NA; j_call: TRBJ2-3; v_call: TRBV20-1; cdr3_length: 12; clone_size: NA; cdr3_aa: CSARGGADTQYF; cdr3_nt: TGCAGTGCTAGAGGCGGGGCAGATACGCAGTATTTT
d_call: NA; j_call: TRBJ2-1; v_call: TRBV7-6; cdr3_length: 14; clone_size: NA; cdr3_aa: CASSLEVTGNEQFF; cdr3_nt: TGTGCCAGCAGCTTAGAAGTTACCGGAAATGAGCAGTTCTTC
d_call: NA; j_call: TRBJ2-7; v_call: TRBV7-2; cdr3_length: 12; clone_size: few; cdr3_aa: CASSFTTYEQYF; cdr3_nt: TGTGCCAGCAGCTTTACGACCTACGAGCAGTACTTC
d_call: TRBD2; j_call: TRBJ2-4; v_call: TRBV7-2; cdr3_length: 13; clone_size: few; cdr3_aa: CASSSRLAHIQYF; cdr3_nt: TGTGCCAGCAGCTCTAGACTAGCACACATTCAGTACTTC
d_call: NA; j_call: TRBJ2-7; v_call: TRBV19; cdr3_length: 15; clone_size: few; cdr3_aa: CASSISGQTRVEQYF; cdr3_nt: TGTGCCAGTAGTATCAGCGGTCAGACCCGGGTCGAGCAGTACTTC
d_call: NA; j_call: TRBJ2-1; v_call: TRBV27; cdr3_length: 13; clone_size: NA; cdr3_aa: CATLGHSYNEQFF; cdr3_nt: TGTGCCACCCTGGGACATTCCTACAATGAGCAGTTCTTC
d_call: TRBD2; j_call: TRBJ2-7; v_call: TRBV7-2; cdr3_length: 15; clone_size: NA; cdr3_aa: CARSTYRAAGGEQYF; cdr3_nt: TGTGCCAGAAGCACCTACAGGGCGGCGGGAGGGGAGCAGTACTTC
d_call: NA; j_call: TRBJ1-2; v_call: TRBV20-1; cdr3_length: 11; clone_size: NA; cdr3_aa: CSAWQGNGYTF; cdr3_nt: TGCAGTGCATGGCAGGGTAATGGCTACACCTTC
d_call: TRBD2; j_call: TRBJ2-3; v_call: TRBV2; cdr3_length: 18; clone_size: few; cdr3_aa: CASSEALRPSGRTDTQYF; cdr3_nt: TGTGCCAGCAGTGAAGCGCTTCGGCCTAGCGGACGCACAGATACGCAGTATTTT
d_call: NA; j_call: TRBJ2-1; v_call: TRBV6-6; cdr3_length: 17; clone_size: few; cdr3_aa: CASSSSDSLRSYNEQFF; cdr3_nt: TGTGCCAGCAGTTCCTCAGACTCGCTACGGTCCTACAATGAGCAGTTCTTC
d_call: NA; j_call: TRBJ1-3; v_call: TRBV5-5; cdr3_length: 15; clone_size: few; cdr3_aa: CASSLVAASGNTIYF; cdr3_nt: TGTGCCAGCAGCTTGGTGGCAGCCTCTGGAAACACCATATATTTT
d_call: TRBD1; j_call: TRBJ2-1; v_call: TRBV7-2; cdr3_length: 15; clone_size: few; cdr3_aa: CASSPDRESAQQAFF; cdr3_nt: TGTGCCAGCAGCCCGGACAGGGAAAGTGCCCAGCAGGCTTTCTTC
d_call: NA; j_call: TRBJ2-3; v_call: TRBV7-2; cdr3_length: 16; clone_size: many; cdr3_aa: CASSSIARGRGDTQYF; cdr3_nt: TGTGCCAGCAGCTCCATAGCCAGGGGGAGGGGAGATACGCAGTATTTT
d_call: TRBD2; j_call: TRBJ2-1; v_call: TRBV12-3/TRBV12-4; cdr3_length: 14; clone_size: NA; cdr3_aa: CASSRRTRDNEQFF; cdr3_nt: TGTGCCAGCAGTCGGCGGACTAGGGACAATGAGCAGTTCTTC
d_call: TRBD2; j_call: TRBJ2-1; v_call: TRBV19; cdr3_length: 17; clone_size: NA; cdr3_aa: CASSIFSGRFNFYEQFF; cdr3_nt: TGTGCCAGTAGTATATTCAGCGGGAGGTTTAATTTCTATGAGCAGTTCTTC
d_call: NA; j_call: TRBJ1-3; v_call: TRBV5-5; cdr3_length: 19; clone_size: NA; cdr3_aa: CASSAETAQINTSGNTIYF; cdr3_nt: TGTGCCAGCAGCGCAGAGACAGCCCAAATAAACACCTCTGGAAACACCATATATTTT
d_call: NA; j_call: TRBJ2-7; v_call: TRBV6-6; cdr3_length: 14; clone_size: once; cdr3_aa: CASSYSRGLYEQYF; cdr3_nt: TGTGCCAGCAGTTACTCCCGGGGGCTCTACGAGCAGTACTTC
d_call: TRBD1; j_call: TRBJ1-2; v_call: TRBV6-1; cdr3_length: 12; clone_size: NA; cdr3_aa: CATEGQGDGYTF; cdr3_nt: TGTGCCACCGAGGGACAGGGAGACGGCTACACCTTC
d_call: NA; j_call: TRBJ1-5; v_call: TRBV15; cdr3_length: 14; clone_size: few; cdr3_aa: CATSRDPWNQPQHF; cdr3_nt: TGTGCCACCAGCAGAGATCCCTGGAATCAGCCCCAGCATTTT
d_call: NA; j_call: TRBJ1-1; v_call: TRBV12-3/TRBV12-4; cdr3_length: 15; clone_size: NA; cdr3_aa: CASRPDGGGGTEAFF; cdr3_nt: TGTGCCAGCAGACCGGACGGGGGGGGAGGGACTGAAGCTTTCTTT
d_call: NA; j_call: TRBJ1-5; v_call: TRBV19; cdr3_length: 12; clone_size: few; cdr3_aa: CASSLSRGPQHF; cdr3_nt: TGTGCCAGTAGTCTCTCCCGGGGGCCCCAGCATTTT
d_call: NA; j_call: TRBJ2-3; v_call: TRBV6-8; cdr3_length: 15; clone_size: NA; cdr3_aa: CASSYSIDGADTQYF; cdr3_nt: TGTGCCAGCAGTTACAGCATAGATGGAGCAGATACGCAGTATTTT
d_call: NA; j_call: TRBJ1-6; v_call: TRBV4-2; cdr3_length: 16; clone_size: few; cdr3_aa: CASSQGKGSYNSPLHF; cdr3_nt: TGTGCCAGCAGCCAAGGGAAGGGCTCCTATAATTCACCCCTCCACTTT
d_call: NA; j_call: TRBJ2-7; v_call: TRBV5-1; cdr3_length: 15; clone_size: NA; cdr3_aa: CASSLDRQGLGEQYF; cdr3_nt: TGCGCCAGCAGCTTGGATCGGCAGGGCCTAGGCGAGCAGTACTTC
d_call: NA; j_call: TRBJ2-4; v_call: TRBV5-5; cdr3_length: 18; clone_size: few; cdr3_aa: CASSPWGLGSFVKNIQYF; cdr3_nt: TGTGCCAGCAGCCCGTGGGGGTTAGGTTCTTTCGTCAAAAACATTCAGTACTTC
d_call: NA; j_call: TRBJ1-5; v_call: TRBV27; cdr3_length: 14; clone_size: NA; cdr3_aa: CASSLGRINQPQHF; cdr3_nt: TGTGCCAGCAGTTTAGGCAGGATTAATCAGCCCCAGCATTTT
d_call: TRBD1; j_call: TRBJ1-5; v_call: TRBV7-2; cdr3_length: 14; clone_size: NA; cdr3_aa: CASNTLTGKQPQHF; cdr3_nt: TGTGCCAGCAACACATTGACAGGGAAGCAGCCCCAGCATTTT
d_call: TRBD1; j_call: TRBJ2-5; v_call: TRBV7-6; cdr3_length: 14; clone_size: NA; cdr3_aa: CASNSRDRGETQYF; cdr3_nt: TGTGCCAGCAACTCCCGGGACAGGGGTGAGACCCAGTACTTC
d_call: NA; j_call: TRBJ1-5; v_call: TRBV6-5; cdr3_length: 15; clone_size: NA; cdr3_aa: CASCYSSPRNQPQHF; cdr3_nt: TGTGCCAGCTGTTACTCGTCCCCCCGAAATCAGCCCCAGCATTTT
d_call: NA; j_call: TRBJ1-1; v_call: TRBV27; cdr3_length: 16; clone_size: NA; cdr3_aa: CASSLLGGLEDEEAFF; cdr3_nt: TGTGCCAGCAGTTTATTGGGAGGGTTGGAGGATGAAGAAGCTTTCTTT
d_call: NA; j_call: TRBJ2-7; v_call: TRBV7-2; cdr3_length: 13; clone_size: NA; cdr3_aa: CASSETSISEQYF; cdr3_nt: TGTGCCAGCAGTGAAACTAGCATCTCCGAGCAGTACTTC
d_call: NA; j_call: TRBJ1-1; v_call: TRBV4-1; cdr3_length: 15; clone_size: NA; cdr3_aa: CASSQGRGMNTEAFF; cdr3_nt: TGCGCCAGCAGCCAGGGGCGGGGGATGAACACTGAAGCTTTCTTT
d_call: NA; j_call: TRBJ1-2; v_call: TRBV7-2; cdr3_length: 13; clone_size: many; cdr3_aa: CASSLRTVYGYTF; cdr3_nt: TGTGCCAGCAGCTTGAGGACGGTCTATGGCTACACCTTC
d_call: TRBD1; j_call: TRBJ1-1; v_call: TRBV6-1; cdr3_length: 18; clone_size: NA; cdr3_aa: CASSYDGGTVGYPTEAFF; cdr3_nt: TGTGCCAGCAGTTACGATGGGGGGACAGTCGGATATCCCACGGAAGCTTTCTTT
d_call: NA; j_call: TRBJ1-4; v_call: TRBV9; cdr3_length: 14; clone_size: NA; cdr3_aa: CASSGGTGGEKLFF; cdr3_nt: TGTGCCAGCAGCGGCGGTACTGGGGGTGAAAAACTGTTTTTT
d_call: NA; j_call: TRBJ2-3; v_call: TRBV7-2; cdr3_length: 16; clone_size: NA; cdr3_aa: CASSPTVRHLTDTQYF; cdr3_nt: TGTGCCAGCAGCCCGACGGTCAGACATCTCACAGATACGCAGTATTTT
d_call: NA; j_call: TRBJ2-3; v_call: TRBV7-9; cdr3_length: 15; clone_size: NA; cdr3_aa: CASSLGTDRTDTQYF; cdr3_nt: TGTGCCAGCAGCTTAGGGACAGACCGCACAGATACGCAGTATTTT
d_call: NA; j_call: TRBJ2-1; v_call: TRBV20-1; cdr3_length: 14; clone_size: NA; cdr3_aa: CSAPLGGPGNEQFF; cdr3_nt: TGCAGTGCTCCCCTGGGAGGCCCTGGAAATGAGCAGTTCTTC
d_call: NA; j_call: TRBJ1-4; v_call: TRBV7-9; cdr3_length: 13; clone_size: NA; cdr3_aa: CASRLSGVEKLFF; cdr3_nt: TGTGCCAGCAGATTATCGGGCGTTGAAAAACTGTTTTTT
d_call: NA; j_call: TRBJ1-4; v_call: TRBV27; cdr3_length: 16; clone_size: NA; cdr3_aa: CASSPWQGATNEKLFF; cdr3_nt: TGTGCCAGCAGTCCCTGGCAGGGAGCAACTAATGAAAAACTGTTTTTT
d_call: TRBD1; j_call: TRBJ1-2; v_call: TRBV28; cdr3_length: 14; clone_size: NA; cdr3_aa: CATGQGGMVYGYTF; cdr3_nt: TGTGCCACCGGACAGGGGGGGATGGTGTATGGCTACACCTTC
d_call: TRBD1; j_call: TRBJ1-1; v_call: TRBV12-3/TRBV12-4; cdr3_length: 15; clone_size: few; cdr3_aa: CASSRGQGRRTEAFF; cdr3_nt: TGTGCCAGCAGTCGGGGACAGGGCCGGCGAACTGAAGCTTTCTTT
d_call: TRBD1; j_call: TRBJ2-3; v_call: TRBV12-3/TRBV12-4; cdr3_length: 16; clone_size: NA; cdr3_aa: CASSTAGTGNTDTQYF; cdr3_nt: TGTGCCAGCAGTACAGCCGGGACAGGGAACACAGATACGCAGTATTTT
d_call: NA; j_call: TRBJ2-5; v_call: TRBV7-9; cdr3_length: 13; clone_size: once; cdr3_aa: CASGGGSGETQYF; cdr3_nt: TGTGCCAGCGGGGGCGGGAGCGGTGAGACCCAGTACTTC